This T cell receptor (beta chain) was profiled in a study of tumor-infiltrating lymphocytes in primary liver carcinoma. General observations from the study: Researchers report that only about 8-24% of top clones turned up in all five tumor regions.

The study co-extracted DNA and RNA from around 18-30 mg of unsorted bulk tissue. The germline CDR1 and CDR2 sequences are SGHAT and FQNNGV. The CDR3 contains 12 residues. As for this clonotype: Its target is unknown. The junction differs from germline at one of its ends, possibly a read error.

Reverse transcription of 450 to 500 ng total RNA with a constant-region primer produced TCR beta cDNA. Three nested multiplex PCR rounds, a slightly modified ARM-PCR method, built the TCR beta libraries. Rounds one and two of PCR, each of roughly 11 cycles, were primed with TRBV1-TRBV30 forward primers and a C-beta reverse primer. TCRdb reprocessed the multiplex PCR reads with MiXCR, giving one entry per CDR3 protein. The sample lists about 74,000 distinct CDR3 sequences; 60% to 75% were seen once. The sequence was obtained from a man in his forties with primary liver carcinoma and hepatitis B virus infection. Sequenced material: liver tumor tissue from sampling region 4. The subset: tumor region T4, right-lateral pole. J is TRBJ1-2 and V is TRBV11-2, with D unclear. The CDR3 DNA reads TGTGCCAGCACCGAGACCACGCGTGGCCACACCTTC. It is translated as CASTETTRGHTF.